The 23 T cell receptor beta chains listed next were all sequenced from one sample in a study of cytomegalovirus exposure and HLA in healthy donors. Vbeta (60) and Jbeta (13) primers were used in the PCR. Method: immunoSEQ multiplex PCR; TCRdb's copy keeps in-frame clones and lacks some. The sample consists of 100,000 to 150,000 clones, around 80% of them appearing once. Sequenced sample: PBMCs. These receptors were collected from a woman aged 18-29 years in good health and CMV-seropositive.

This clone was detected a few times. This chain uses TRBV20-1 with TRBJ2-5, with D possibly being TRBD1 (5 bases). The CDR3 length is 11 residues. Germline V gene data show CDR1 as DFQATT and CDR2 as SNEGSKA (reference sequence). Trimming took 8 bases from V and 5 from J, leaving 12 bases between them. DNA for the CDR3: TGCAGTCCTAAGGGGCTTGAGACCCAGTACTTC. Translating gives CSPKGLETQYF.

In regard to this clone: Because it lacks the conserved phenylalanine or tryptophan at the end, this CDR3 is likely a read error. This chain joins TRBV7-2 and TRBJ1-2; 10 bases match TRBD1. Germline assignment: CDR1 SGHTA and CDR2 FQGNSA. CDR3 length equals 13 residues. The V gene end was trimmed by 3 bases and the J gene end by 6 bases; junction bases not matched to a gene: 1. CDR3 nucleotides: TGTGCCAGCAGCTTTGACAGGGGGCATGGCTACACCTCC. Translation: CASSFDRGHGYTS.

The chain is built from TRBV5-6 and TRBJ2-6; tentatively, D is TRBD1 (6 bases). Germline-derived CDR1 and CDR2 are SGHDT and YYEEEE. V lost 2 bases and J lost 2, with 8 bases in between. CDR3 length: 15 residues. The CDR3 sequence: CASSFGQPGANVLTF. CDR3 DNA: TGTGCCAGCAGCTTCGGACAGCCTGGGGCCAACGTCCTGACTTTC.

V gene TRBV7-6 combines with J gene TRBJ1-1; D gene unclear. Trimming cost V 6 bases and J 1 base, with 9 bases left between them. The V gene's germline CDR1 is SGHVS and CDR2 FNYEAQ. The CDR3 contains 13 residues. The CDR3 loop is CASSLSQNTEAFF. In DNA form, the CDR3 reads TGTGCCAGCAGTCTTAGCCAGAACACTGAAGCTTTCTTT.

The genes are TRBV2 and TRBJ2-2; TRBD1 might be the D (6 bases). Per germline, CDR1 SNHLY and CDR2 FYNNEI. The CDR3 sequence is 15 residues long. V lost 5 bases, J lost 6 bases, and 16 bases lay in between. CDR3 nucleotides: TGTGCCAGCAGTTTGGTCAGGGGAGTCTCCGGGGAGCTGTTTTTT. It is translated as CASSLVRGVSGELFF.

The chain employs TRBV6-5 and TRBJ2-1; D perhaps matches TRBD1 (5 bases). Germline CDR1 is MNHEY and CDR2 is SVGAGI. V shed 2 bases and J shed 8 bases, with 10 bases lying between them. The CDR3 loop spans 13 amino acids. The CDR3 protein is CASSYRGIDEQFF. As DNA, the CDR3 is TGTGCCAGCAGTTACAGGGGTATTGATGAGCAGTTCTTC.

The chain employs TRBV5-6 and TRBJ2-5; D is unresolved. Looked up from germline, CDR1 is SGHDT and CDR2 is YYEEEE. The V end lost 0 bases, the J end lost 1 base, and 7 bases lay between the germline ends. The CDR3 totals 14 residues. The CDR3: CASSLGLSQETQYF. CDR3 DNA: TGTGCCAGCAGCTTGGGTCTCTCCCAAGAGACCCAGTACTTC.

The rearrangement uses TRBV29-1 and TRBJ1-1; 9 bases match TRBD1. V trimming: 4 bases; J trimming: 1 base; junction bases outside the gene matches: 4. Germline CDR1 is SQVTM and CDR2 is ANQGSEA. The CDR3 consists of 14 residues. The CDR3 reads CSVGETGGNTEAFF. CDR3 DNA: TGCAGCGTTGGGGAGACAGGGGGGAACACTGAAGCTTTCTTT.

The rearrangement links TRBV5-1 to TRBJ2-1; D possibly corresponds to TRBD2 (7 bases). CDR1 is SGHRS and CDR2 is YFSETQ in the germline V gene. The CDR3 has 13 residues. The CDR3 here is CGSRGASWNEQFF. DNA of the CDR3: TGCGGTTCCCGGGGGGCCTCCTGGAATGAGCAGTTCTTC.

The chain joins TRBV6-4 to TRBJ1-5; 7 nucleotides align to TRBD1. Germline V gene lookup returns CDR1 MRHNA and CDR2 SNTAGT. This CDR3 is 13 amino acids long. The ends lost 9 bases at V and 8 bases at J; junction bases unmatched: 10. The CDR3 loop reads CARRRGLGEPQHF. DNA for the CDR3: TGTGCCAGACGGAGGGGGCTTGGAGAGCCCCAGCATTTT.

J is TRBJ2-7 and V is TRBV7-9, with D perhaps matching TRBD2 (5 bases). The V end lost 4 bases, the J end lost 5 bases, and 12 bases lay between the germline ends. The V gene's germline CDR1 is SEHNR and CDR2 FQNEAQ (reference sequence). The CDR3 totals 13 residues. In nucleotides, the CDR3 is TGTGCCAGCAGCTCACTAGACAAGAACGAGCAGTACTTC. Its translation: CASSSLDKNEQYF.

The chain couples TRBV7-2 to TRBJ1-2; 9 nucleotides match TRBD1. V lost 4 bases, J lost 0 bases, and 3 bases stayed unmatched. This CDR3 has 15 residues. The germline V gene has CDR1 SGHTA and CDR2 FQGNSA. For the CDR3, the DNA is TGTGCCAGCAGCTCGACAGGGGGGTCTAACTATGGCTACACCTTC. It codes for CASSSTGGSNYGYTF.

The chain links TRBV5-1 to TRBJ2-5; 7 bases are shared with TRBD1. This CDR3 has 16 residues. Germline V gives CDR1 SGHRS, CDR2 YFSETQ. J gave up 5 bases and V 0 bases, and 10 bases lay outside the gene matches. CDR3 amino acids: CASSLDRGRVQETQYF. CDR3 sequence (DNA): TGCGCCAGCAGCTTGGACAGGGGACGGGTTCAGGAGACCCAGTACTTC.

This chain links TRBV29-1 with TRBJ2-3; 14 bases are shared with TRBD2. V was clipped by 6 bases and J by 0 bases; unmatched bases: 5. This CDR3 spans 16 amino acids. In germline, CDR1 is SQVTM, CDR2 ANQGSEA. CDR3 loop: CSVQGLAGGSTDTQYF. The CDR3 DNA follows: TGCAGCGTCCAAGGACTAGCGGGGGGCAGCACAGATACGCAGTATTTT.

The V call is TRBV15, the J call TRBJ1-1; 10 bases fit TRBD1. Germline values: CDR1 LNHNV, CDR2 YYDKDF (reference sequence). Germline trimming cut 3 bases from V and 5 bases from J; bases unmatched to any gene: 6. The CDR3 loop spans 15 amino acids. The CDR3 loop reads CATSSSRQGATEAFF. The CDR3 DNA reads as TGTGCCACCAGCAGTTCCCGACAGGGGGCGACTGAAGCTTTCTTT.

This chain joins TRBV18 and TRBJ1-2; the D gene is possibly TRBD1 (5 bases). Trimming removed 6 bases at V and 4 bases at J, with 15 bases between. The CDR3 has 14 amino acids. Germline CDR1 KGHSH, CDR2 LQKENI. The CDR3 DNA reads as TGTGCCAGCTCGTCACAACAGGAGTTCTATGGCTACACCTTC. It is translated as CASSSQQEFYGYTF.

V gene TRBV7-3 combines with J gene TRBJ2-7, with 7 bases fitting TRBD2. Germline V gene lookup returns CDR1 SGHTA and CDR2 FQGTGA. There are 15 residues in the CDR3. V was clipped by 0 bases and J by 3 bases; unmatched bases: 5. This chain's CDR3 is CASSLTGGLGYEQYF. The DNA for the CDR3 is TGTGCCAGCAGCTTAACGGGGGGGTTAGGCTACGAGCAGTACTTC.

The rearrangement joins TRBV7-9 to TRBJ2-5, with TRBD2 identical over 7 bases. With V trimmed by 1 base and J by 4 bases, 6 bases remained unmatched. Germline V lookup: CDR1 SEHNR, CDR2 FQNEAQ (reference sequence). This CDR3 has 15 amino acids. CDR3 nucleotide sequence: TGTGCCAGCAGCTTAGGGGCTGGGGAGGGAGAGACCCAGTACTTC. Translation gives CASSLGAGEGETQYF.

This chain joins TRBV2 and TRBJ2-2, with D unresolved. Germline CDR1 and CDR2: SNHLY and FYNNEI. CDR3 size: 15 residues. V was cut by 4 bases and J by 6 bases, with 15 bases left in between. This CDR3 reads CASSGYEGGAGELFF. CDR3 DNA sequence: TGTGCCAGCAGTGGCTACGAAGGCGGCGCCGGGGAGCTGTTTTTT.

The chain has TRBV4-1 and TRBJ2-7; 7 bases line up with TRBD1. V was clipped by 8 bases and J by 0 bases; unmatched bases: 7. The germline CDR1 and CDR2 sequences are MGHRA and YSYEKL. The length of the CDR3 is 14 residues. This CDR3 is CASGPTGNSYEQYF. The CDR3 nucleotides read TGCGCCAGCGGACCGACAGGGAACTCCTACGAGCAGTACTTC.

The chain carries TRBV4-2 and TRBJ1-6; D is ambiguous. V lost 1 base, J lost 10 bases, and 8 bases lay in between. Germline CDR1 reads LGHNA; CDR2 reads YNFKEQ. The CDR3 loop spans 13 amino acids. This CDR3 is CASSQALSSPLHF. The CDR3 DNA follows: TGTGCCAGCAGCCAAGCCTTGTCCTCACCCCTCCACTTT.

This clone was counted a single time. CDR3 DNA sequence: TGTGCCAGCAGTCCGCCTTGGGGAAGGGGGCCCTACAATGAGCAGTTCTTC. As protein: CASSPPWGRGPYNEQFF. The chain combines TRBV28 with TRBJ2-1; the match to TRBD1 covers 7 bases. The length of the CDR3 is 17 residues. Trimming at V came to 5 bases and at J to 2 bases, leaving 12 bases not matched to a gene. CDR1 is MDHEN and CDR2 is SYDVKM in the germline V gene.

The rearrangement joins TRBV6-1 to TRBJ1-2, with TRBD1 as a possible D gene (6 bases). V was pared by 9 bases and J by 8 bases, with 13 bases between. The CDR3 covers 11 residues. The V gene's germline CDR1 is MNHNS and CDR2 SASEGT. The CDR3 bases are TGTGCCAGTCAGGGGTTTGGCGGCTACACCTTC. Protein: CASQGFGGYTF.